This TCR beta chain originates from a study of blood T cell repertoires in COVID-19. Study details: Sample material is recorded as cDNA or gDNA derived from T cells, B-cell-depleted T cells, or PBMCs.

Individuals drawn from under 30 US areas were about 18 to 89 years old. This table comes from immunoSEQ multiplex PCR, and its TCRdb copy is limited to in-frame clones, with some not included. The sample records a few hundred thousand clones, more than 75% being singletons. This clone occurred a few times. This receptor was identified in a man aged 30 to 45 who had recovered from COVID-19. Sample: PBMCs or T cells enriched from blood (not recorded which).

The DNA of the CDR3 is TGTGCCAGCAGCGCACTAGCGGGGGGGTACCAAGAGACCCAGTACTTC. Encoded protein: CASSALAGGYQETQYF. The genes are TRBV9 and TRBJ2-5; TRBD2 agrees at 13 bases. Looked up from germline, CDR1 is SGDLS and CDR2 is YYNGEE. J was trimmed by 0 bases and V by 3 bases; bases with no gene match: 2. CDR3 length equals 16 residues.